The rows below give T cell receptor beta chains drawn from one sample of a study of control samples from healthy donors and cancer patients. The protocol was immunoSEQ multiplex PCR, while the TCRdb copy is restricted to in-frame clones and leaves out a portion. The sample shows around 67,000 clones, about 92% of them seen only once. The source material was PBMCs. These receptors originate from a man between 60 and 70 years old with colorectal cancer. Each CDR3 is given with its conserved first and last residue. Each record gives: V gene, J gene, clone size, D gene, CDR3 DNA, CDR3 protein. A D gene is named only where the DNA matches it firmly. Not every row has a clone size; where given, it reads once, few, many or a size class.

V: TRBV30; J: TRBJ1-3; size: -; D: -; DNA: TGTGCCTGGATAGAACACACCATATATTTT; CDR3: CAWIEHTIYF
V: TRBV7-9; J: TRBJ2-1; size: -; D: TRBD2; DNA: TGTGCCAGCAGGTTTAGCGGGGGGCCCTTCAATGAGCAGTTCTTC; CDR3: CASRFSGGPFNEQFF
V: TRBV11-2; J: TRBJ1-2; size: -; D: -; DNA: TGTGCCAGCAGCCTGGACCGTTATGGCTACACCTTC; CDR3: CASSLDRYGYTF
V: TRBV7-2; J: TRBJ2-1; size: -; D: TRBD2; DNA: TGTGCCAGCAGCCCAAGGGCCAGGCCGGCGGGGGGTTCCTACAATGAGCAGTTCTTC; CDR3: CASSPRARPAGGSYNEQFF
V: TRBV7-8; J: TRBJ1-2; size: -; D: -; DNA: TGTGCCAGCAGCTTAGACAGGGTACGCGGCTACACCTTC; CDR3: CASSLDRVRGYTF
V: TRBV11-2; J: TRBJ2-1; size: once; D: -; DNA: TGTGCCAGCAGCTCCCCTTGGGGGGCATCCTGGAATGAGCAGTTCTTC; CDR3: CASSSPWGASWNEQFF
V: TRBV3-1/TRBV3-2; J: TRBJ2-5; size: -; D: -; DNA: TGTGCCAGCAGCCAAGATCTTGATAGGGGCGAAATTCAAGAGACCCAGTACTTC; CDR3: CASSQDLDRGEIQETQYF
V: TRBV3-1/TRBV3-2; J: TRBJ1-2; size: -; D: -; DNA: TGTGCCAGCAGCCATGGTGCAGGCAATGGCTACACCTTC; CDR3: CASSHGAGNGYTF
V: TRBV29-1; J: TRBJ2-2; size: -; D: -; DNA: TGCAGCGTTAATCAACAGGGTGAAACCGGGGAGCTGTTTTTT; CDR3: CSVNQQGETGELFF
V: TRBV2; J: TRBJ2-5; size: -; D: TRBD2; DNA: TGTGCCAGCAGGCCCGGGACTAGCGGGGGGGTTTACCAAGAGACCCAGTACTTC; CDR3: CASRPGTSGGVYQETQYF
V: TRBV2; J: TRBJ1-3; size: -; D: -; DNA: TGTGCCAGCAGAGCCTACCCAGGGTCGGGCACCATATATTTT; CDR3: CASRAYPGSGTIYF
V: TRBV7-9; J: TRBJ2-2; size: few; D: TRBD2; DNA: TGTGCCAGCGACCGGGGGGGCACCGGGGAGCTGTTTTTT; CDR3: CASDRGGTGELFF
V: TRBV18; J: TRBJ1-1; size: -; D: -; DNA: TGTGCCAGCTCACCAATCGGGAACACTGAAGCTTTCTTT; CDR3: CASSPIGNTEAFF
V: TRBV27; J: TRBJ1-5; size: -; D: -; DNA: TGTGCCAGCAGTTCCTGGGGGGGCAATCAGCCCCAGCATTTT; CDR3: CASSSWGGNQPQHF
V: TRBV29-1; J: TRBJ1-1; size: -; D: -; DNA: TGCAGCGTTGGGCAGGCGGGGACTGAAGCTTTCTTT; CDR3: CSVGQAGTEAFF
V: TRBV30; J: TRBJ1-2; size: -; D: -; DNA: TGTGCCTGGAGTGTATTGGGGGAACTCTATGGCTACACCTTC; CDR3: CAWSVLGELYGYTF